This T cell receptor (beta chain) was profiled in a study of T-cell reconstitution after alpha-beta-depleted transplantation in children (dated by TCRdb to between 2015 and 2016). Turning to the overall study: The study quantitatively tracked T-cell immune reconstitution after TCRalphabeta/CD19-depleted allogeneic hematopoietic cell transplantation in children using TCR repertoire profiling.

Libraries were built with PCR. Sequenced using an Illumina HiSeq 2500. Molecular barcoding was employed in the preparation of TCR libraries, with unique molecular identifiers being used to normalize TCRbeta repertoire quantification. TCRdb redid the processing of the public reads, applying fastp at Q25 and MiXCR, and retained in-frame beta chains. Each entry is one CDR3 protein sequence, shown with its most common DNA and genes. This sample holds some 340,000 distinct CDR3 sequences; about 9.3% were observed only once. 2% to 2.5% of the sample is taken by the ten largest. This clonotype was seen a few times. No antigen is known for it. Base qualities were left out, and no much larger clone turns up one base away. The TCR comes from a human donor who donated a stem cell graft to a child with acute lymphoblastic leukemia. Sequences were derived from PBMCs from the stem cell graft donor, sampled from the stem cell graft.

The DNA sequence is given as TGCGCCAGCAGCGCCCCTCGCGGCGGAAACAATGAGCAGTTCTTC. The encoded protein is CASSAPRGGNNEQFF. The chain is assembled from TRBV5-1 and TRBJ2-1, with the D gene too uncertain to name. From a lookup of the germline V gene, CDR1 and CDR2 are SGHRS and YFSETQ. V gives up 4 bases and J gives up 5 bases, and the segment between their germline ends measures 16 bases. The CDR3 has 15 amino acids, counting the end cysteine and phenylalanine. Of the read, only the CDR3 DNA is kept; its 45 bases are in frame from base 1. Supplemented by the reference TRBV5-1 and TRBJ2-1 proteins around the CDR3, the complete variable domain is KAGVTQTPRYLIKTRGQQVTLSCSPISGHRSVSWYQQTPGQGLQFLFEYFSETQRNKGNFPGRFSGRQFSNSRSEMNVSTLELGDSALYLCASSAPRGGNNEQFFGPGTRLTVL.